Following are 24 T cell receptor beta chains from one sample sequenced in a study of T cells in Graves' hyperthyroidism and ophthalmopathy. Amplification targeted TCR beta CDR3 regions from RNA transcripts. Carried out on the TCR CDR3, a first-round RT-PCR used the HTBI primer set. TCRdb reprocessed the multiplex PCR reads via MiXCR and lists one record per CDR3 protein. The table shows approximately 380,000 distinct CDR3 sequences, with 15% to 20% occurring only once. Sequencing was carried out using blood. These receptors were taken from a man aged 18 to 30 with Graves' ophthalmopathy.

A few counts support this clonotype. This rearrangement joins TRBV9 to TRBJ2-3; D perhaps matches TRBD1 (6 bases). V dropped 3 bases and J dropped 3 bases, with 8 bases sitting between them. Germline loops: CDR1 SGDLS, CDR2 YYNGEE. CDR3 length: 13 residues. This CDR3 reads CASSGGQTDTQYF. The DNA for the CDR3 is TGTGCCAGCAGCGGGGGGCAAACAGATACGCAGTATTTT.

The V gene is TRBV7-3, the J gene TRBJ1-6; D unclear. The CDR3 is 13 residues long. Germline CDR1 SGHTA, CDR2 FQGTGA. V lost 8 bases and J 8 bases, leaving 13 bases between the germline ends. CDR3 amino acids: CASRYSMDSPLHF. The CDR3 DNA reads TGTGCCAGCCGATATTCGATGGATTCACCCCTCCACTTT.

The chain links TRBV6-1 to TRBJ1-2, with D unclear. Looked up from germline, CDR1 is MNHNS and CDR2 is SASEGT. The CDR3 spans 13 residues. Trimming stripped 4 bases from V and 0 bases from J, with 6 bases between. CDR3: CASSVTTNYGYTF. In DNA form, the CDR3 reads TGTGCCAGCAGTGTGACTACTAACTATGGCTACACCTTC.

The J gene is TRBJ2-5, the V gene TRBV12-3 or TRBV12-4, with D possibly being TRBD2 (6 bases). The CDR3 length is 15 residues. V dropped 4 bases and J dropped 2 bases, with 14 bases sitting between them. The CDR3 DNA reads as TGTGCCAGCAGTTCCCCGGGACTGCCTCAAGAGACCCAGTACTTC. This gives the protein CASSSPGLPQETQYF.

This clonotype occurred many times. The rearrangement uses TRBV2 and TRBJ1-1; D is unclear. The CDR3 contains 15 residues. V lost 7 bases and J lost 3, with 18 bases in between. The germline CDR1 and CDR2 sequences are SNHLY and FYNNEI. CDR3 in amino acids: CASNFRTLRDTEAFF. The CDR3 nucleotides are TGTGCCAGCAACTTCAGGACCCTGCGGGACACTGAAGCTTTCTTT.

The chain recombines TRBV19 with TRBJ1-5; D gene uncertain. The CDR3 runs to 16 residues. Per germline, CDR1 LNHDA and CDR2 SQIVND (reference sequence). The ends were cut back, 2 bases at V and 6 bases at J, with 17 bases in the middle. DNA for the CDR3: TGTGCCAGTAGTATATCGAACCCACGATGGGGTCAGCCCCAGCATTTT. Protein sequence: CASSISNPRWGQPQHF.

This clonotype was found a few times. The chain links TRBV5-5 to TRBJ2-3; 8 nucleotides match TRBD1. Germline loops: CDR1 SGHKS, CDR2 YYEKEE (reference sequence). Unmatched junction bases numbered 12, after V lost 3 bases and J lost 0 bases. The CDR3 spans 18 residues. The CDR3 DNA reads TGTGCCAGCAGCTCTGGATGGGGACAGGTAATGAGCACAGATACGCAGTATTTT. This codes for CASSSGWGQVMSTDTQYF. The variable domain in full, completed from reference TRBV5-5 and TRBJ2-3, reads DAGVTQSPTHLIKTRGQQVTLRCSPISGHKSVSWYQQVLGQGPQFIFQYYEKEERGRGNFPDRFSARQFPNYSSELNVNALLLGDSALYLCASSSGWGQVMSTDTQYFGPGTRLTVL.

This clonotype has only a few counts. The CDR3: CSATPYRGQIGELFF. For the CDR3, the DNA is TGCAGTGCTACCCCGTACAGGGGGCAGATCGGGGAGCTGTTTTTT. This chain joins TRBV20-1 and TRBJ2-2; the match to TRBD1 covers 9 bases. The V segment lost 4 bases and the J segment 7 bases; nucleotides outside the gene matches: 10. This CDR3 has 15 residues. Per the germline V gene, CDR1 is DFQATT and CDR2 is SNEGSKA (reference sequence).

At least ten counts were recorded for this clonotype. This chain links TRBV20-1 with TRBJ2-7, with 7 positions matching TRBD1. This CDR3 is 13 amino acids long. CDR1 is DFQATT and CDR2 is SNEGSKA in the germline V gene (reference sequence). The J segment lost 3 bases and the V segment lost 6 bases, leaving 8 bases of the junction unmatched. CDR3 in amino acids: CSASAGTDYEQYF. The CDR3 DNA sequence: TGCAGTGCGAGCGCCGGGACAGACTACGAGCAGTACTTC.

The CDR3 nucleotides are TGTGCCAGCAGCTATGGGCGCGAGGATGAGCAGTTCTTC. This codes for CASSYGREDEQFF. The chain couples TRBV7-3 to TRBJ2-1; D not resolved. CDR1 is SGHTA and CDR2 is FQGTGA in the germline V gene. CDR3 size: 13 residues. Trimming stripped 4 bases from V and 8 bases from J, with 12 bases between.

This clonotype was found a few times. The V and J genes are TRBV9 and TRBJ1-2; D might be TRBD1 (5 bases). Germline loops: CDR1 SGDLS, CDR2 YYNGEE. CDR3 size: 13 residues. V lost 0 bases to trimming and J lost 8 bases, with 11 bases between them. The CDR3 DNA is TGTGCCAGCAGCGTAGGGACACATATAGGCTACACCTTC. This gives the protein CASSVGTHIGYTF.

This clonotype occurred many times. This chain connects TRBV18 to TRBJ1-1; D unresolved. This CDR3 spans 11 amino acids. V lost 2 bases, J lost 5 bases, and 3 bases lay in between. Germline lookup yields CDR1 KGHSH and CDR2 LQKENI. CDR3 DNA sequence: TGTGCCAGCTCACCAGTGACTGAAGCTTTCTTT. Its protein is CASSPVTEAFF.

This clonotype was observed once. V gene TRBV20-1 combines with J gene TRBJ2-5, with 7 bases matching TRBD2. From germline, CDR1 is DFQATT and CDR2 SNEGSKA (reference sequence). V was pared by 7 bases and J by 7 bases, with 9 bases of the junction left unmatched. This CDR3 region has 12 residues. The CDR3 reads CSVRGKRGTQYF. For the CDR3, the DNA is TGCAGTGTCAGAGGGAAGCGGGGGACCCAGTACTTC.

The table lists this clonotype with many counts. The chain employs TRBV2 and TRBJ1-3; D remains ambiguous. The CDR3 is 12 amino acids. V was clipped by 1 base and J by 3 bases, with 1 base between them. Germline CDR1 reads SNHLY; CDR2 reads FYNNEI. CDR3 region: CASSEDGNTIYF. CDR3 in DNA: TGTGCCAGCAGTGAAGATGGAAACACCATATATTTT.

The CDR3 here is CASSLERVRQETQYF. The CDR3, as DNA: TGTGCCAGCAGCTTAGAAAGGGTCCGCCAAGAGACCCAGTACTTC. The V and J genes are TRBV7-6 and TRBJ2-5; no definite D call. The V end was cut by 1 base, the J end by 1 base, with 10 bases between. Germline CDR1 SGHVS, CDR2 FNYEAQ. The CDR3 has 15 amino acids.

The chain links TRBV20-1 to TRBJ2-5; maybe TRBD1 (6 bases). V lost 5 bases to trimming and J lost 4 bases, with 11 bases between them. Germline V gene sequence: CDR1 DFQATT, CDR2 SNEGSKA (reference sequence). The CDR3 contains 12 residues. The CDR3 DNA reads as TGCAGTGCTCCGACAGGAGGAGAGACCCAGTACTTC. Translation gives CSAPTGGETQYF.

This clonotype was counted ten times or more. This sequence joins TRBV7-2 and TRBJ1-4; the D gene is possibly TRBD1 (6 bases). Trimming shortened V by 5 bases and J by 12 bases, and 19 bases separated the two germline ends. Germline values: CDR1 SGHTA, CDR2 FQGNSA. The CDR3 is 14 amino acids. The CDR3, as DNA: TGTGCCAGCAGCCCGGGGCAACAGGGATTGGAACTGTTTTTT. Encoded protein: CASSPGQQGLELFF.

The chain is built from TRBV6-2 or TRBV6-3 and TRBJ2-1; possible D gene TRBD1, 5 bases. In germline, CDR1 is MNHEY, CDR2 SVGEGT. V lost 5 bases to trimming and J lost 1 base, with 12 bases between them. CDR3 length: 15 residues. CDR3 coding DNA: TGTGCCAGCAGTCAATCAGGGTTATCCTACAATGAGCAGTTCTTC. Its translation is CASSQSGLSYNEQFF.

This clonotype showed up many times. The rearrangement links TRBV20-1 to TRBJ2-3; 11 bases map to TRBD2. Germline V CDR1 and CDR2: DFQATT, SNEGSKA (reference sequence). V lost 8 bases to trimming and J lost 5 bases; unmatched junction nucleotides: 9. The CDR3 loop spans 14 amino acids. The CDR3 sequence is CSYVAGGQGDTQYF. CDR3 sequence (DNA): TGCAGTTATGTAGCGGGGGGGCAGGGAGATACGCAGTATTTT.

This clonotype was seen ten or more times. V is TRBV12-3 or TRBV12-4 and J is TRBJ1-5, with 9 bases fitting TRBD1. The V segment lost 4 bases and the J segment 7 bases; nucleotides outside the gene matches: 11. The CDR3 is 16 amino acids. The chain's CDR3 is CASSSDYRGQYQPQHF. In DNA form, the CDR3 reads TGTGCCAGCAGTTCCGACTACAGGGGGCAATACCAGCCCCAGCATTTT.

This clonotype has at least ten counts. The junction does not match germline at one end; this may be a read error. The rearrangement joins TRBV7-7 to TRBJ1-1; tentatively, D is TRBD1 (5 bases). The CDR3 contains 17 residues. Germline CDR1 reads SSHAT; CDR2 reads FNYEAQ (reference sequence). The CDR3, as DNA: TGTGCTAGCAGCCCTGGGGGGGGGGACTCCTTGAACACTGAAGCTTTCTTT. Encoded protein: CASSPGGGDSLNTEAFF.

Comment on this clonotype: It is unclear where the CDR3 begins or ends on the DNA, so no DNA is shown, and the CDR3 is as TCRdb lists it. The rearrangement uses TRBV12-3 or TRBV12-4 and TRBJ1-1; TRBD1 is the table's D call and was not checked against the DNA. A total of 13 residues make up the CDR3, ends included. The CDR3 reads CASSFAGGTEASF.

Many counts were recorded for this clonotype. The rearrangement links TRBV12-3 or TRBV12-4 to TRBJ1-1, with D tentatively TRBD1 (6 bases). The CDR3 contains 15 residues. The germline V and J ends were trimmed by 1 base and 4 bases, with 13 bases remaining between them. This CDR3 is CASSLVGGGGTEAFF. As DNA, the CDR3 is TGTGCCAGCAGTTTAGTGGGGGGAGGGGGCACTGAAGCTTTCTTT.

This clonotype was found once. The chain recombines TRBV29-1 with TRBJ2-5; weak D call: TRBD2 (5 bases). The CDR3 sequence is 10 residues long. V lost 7 bases to trimming and J lost 5 bases, with 8 bases between them. Germline CDR1 reads SQVTM; CDR2 reads ANQGSEA. The CDR3 DNA reads TGCAGCGCCGGGGTCGAGACCCAGTACTTC. Its translation: CSAGVETQYF.